A selection of T cell receptor beta chains follows, all from one sample in a study of blood T cell repertoires in COVID-19. Here immunoSEQ multiplex PCR was the method, and the copy in TCRdb shows in-frame clones only, minus some. The sample consists of under 400,000 clones, roughly 86% of them appearing once. The sequencing input was PBMCs or T cells enriched from blood (not recorded which). These receptors were collected from a woman aged 25 to 39 who had been exposed to COVID-19. Each CDR3 is given with its conserved first and last residue. A D gene is named only where the DNA matches it firmly. For some rows the clone size is stated as once, few or many, or as a class when expanded; others skip it.

V gene: TRBV19; clone size: NA; J gene: TRBJ2-7; D gene: TRBD1; CDR3 DNA: TGTGCCACCTCAGGGACAGCGACCTACGAGCAGTACTTC; CDR3 protein: CATSGTATYEQYF
V gene: TRBV7-2; clone size: NA; J gene: TRBJ1-1; D gene: TRBD1; CDR3 DNA: TGTGCCAGCAGCTTAATCGAGACAGGGGACACTGAAGCTTTCTTT; CDR3 protein: CASSLIETGDTEAFF
V gene: TRBV5-1; clone size: NA; J gene: TRBJ1-1; D gene: TRBD1; CDR3 DNA: TGCGCCAGCAGCAGACAGGGGAGTGAGGACACTGAAGCTTTCTTT; CDR3 protein: CASSRQGSEDTEAFF
V gene: TRBV11-3; clone size: NA; J gene: TRBJ2-2; D gene: TRBD2; CDR3 DNA: TGTGCCAGCAGCTTAGCATCTAGCGGGAGTTTGGGCGGGGAGCTGTTTTTT; CDR3 protein: CASSLASSGSLGGELFF
V gene: TRBV28; clone size: NA; J gene: TRBJ1-2; D gene: NA; CDR3 DNA: TGTGCCAGCAGCCTCCCCAGGGAAAAGGACTACACCTTC; CDR3 protein: CASSLPREKDYTF
V gene: TRBV16; clone size: NA; J gene: TRBJ1-6; D gene: NA; CDR3 DNA: TGTGCCAGCAGCCCGGCAGGGTTTAATTCACCCCTCCACTTT; CDR3 protein: CASSPAGFNSPLHF
V gene: TRBV28; clone size: NA; J gene: TRBJ1-1; D gene: NA; CDR3 DNA: TGTGCCAGCAGCCCAAACCGGGTGGGTGCGAACACTGAAGCTTTCTTT; CDR3 protein: CASSPNRVGANTEAFF
V gene: TRBV15; clone size: NA; J gene: TRBJ1-6; D gene: NA; CDR3 DNA: TGTGCCACCAGCAGAGAGGCCAATTCACCCCTCCACTTT; CDR3 protein: CATSREANSPLHF
V gene: TRBV28; clone size: NA; J gene: TRBJ1-1; D gene: NA; CDR3 DNA: TGTGCCAGCAGTTTAACAGGGAGGAACACTGAAGCTTTCTTT; CDR3 protein: CASSLTGRNTEAFF
V gene: TRBV19; clone size: NA; J gene: TRBJ1-4; D gene: NA; CDR3 DNA: TGTGCCAGTAGTATGGCAGGGGCGATGAGGCCTAATGAAAAACTGTTTTTT; CDR3 protein: CASSMAGAMRPNEKLFF
V gene: TRBV5-4; clone size: NA; J gene: TRBJ2-1; D gene: TRBD2; CDR3 DNA: TGTGCCAGCAGCCCGGGGGGGGGAGCGGGATACAATGAGCAGTTCTTC; CDR3 protein: CASSPGGGAGYNEQFF
V gene: TRBV18; clone size: NA; J gene: TRBJ1-5; D gene: TRBD1; CDR3 DNA: TGTGCCAGCTCCCTCGTGGGGGACAGGGGGCCGGGTCAGCCCCAGCATTTT; CDR3 protein: CASSLVGDRGPGQPQHF
V gene: TRBV5-6; clone size: NA; J gene: TRBJ2-7; D gene: TRBD1; CDR3 DNA: TGTGCCAGCAGCGTAGGACAGGGGGCTAGCTCCTACGAGCAGTACTTC; CDR3 protein: CASSVGQGASSYEQYF
V gene: TRBV28; clone size: NA; J gene: TRBJ1-2; D gene: TRBD1; CDR3 DNA: TGTGCCAGCAGTTTACGGGGACAGCTGGTCTATGGCTACACCTTC; CDR3 protein: CASSLRGQLVYGYTF
V gene: TRBV18; clone size: NA; J gene: TRBJ1-2; D gene: NA; CDR3 DNA: TGTGCCAGCTCACCAACCGAGTATGGCTACACCTTC; CDR3 protein: CASSPTEYGYTF
V gene: TRBV6-4; clone size: few; J gene: TRBJ2-1; D gene: TRBD2; CDR3 DNA: TGTGCCAGCAGTCAACTAGCGGGAGGCTCGAGCTCCTACAATGAGCAGTTCTTC; CDR3 protein: CASSQLAGGSSSYNEQFF
V gene: TRBV6-2/TRBV6-3; clone size: once; J gene: TRBJ2-5; D gene: TRBD2; CDR3 DNA: TGTGCCAGCAGTTACCCTAGCGGGTTGTCAGAGACCCAGTACTTC; CDR3 protein: CASSYPSGLSETQYF
V gene: TRBV10-1; clone size: few; J gene: TRBJ2-1; D gene: TRBD2; CDR3 DNA: TGCGCCAGCAGTGAGTCTAGGGCTAGCGGGAAAAGTAAGCAGTTCTTC; CDR3 protein: CASSESRASGKSKQFF
V gene: TRBV30; clone size: NA; J gene: TRBJ2-7; D gene: TRBD1; CDR3 DNA: TGTGCCTGGATCCTGCAGGGGGAATGTTACTTC; CDR3 protein: CAWILQGECYF
V gene: TRBV6-5; clone size: NA; J gene: TRBJ1-1; D gene: TRBD1; CDR3 DNA: TGTGCCAGCAGTTACTCGGGGACAGGGGGCATCGGAGCTTTCTTT; CDR3 protein: CASSYSGTGGIGAFF
V gene: TRBV27; clone size: NA; J gene: TRBJ1-2; D gene: NA; CDR3 DNA: TGTGCCAGCAGTTTAGGAGGGGAGCAAAATGGCTACACCTTC; CDR3 protein: CASSLGGEQNGYTF
V gene: TRBV18; clone size: NA; J gene: TRBJ1-4; D gene: TRBD1; CDR3 DNA: TGTGCCAGCACGGCACAGGGGGCGGATAATGAAAAACTGTTTTTT; CDR3 protein: CASTAQGADNEKLFF
V gene: TRBV11-3; clone size: once; J gene: TRBJ1-1; D gene: NA; CDR3 DNA: TGTGCCAGCAGCTTGGGGGGGTGGACTGAAGCTTTCTTT; CDR3 protein: CASSLGGWTEAFF
V gene: TRBV14; clone size: NA; J gene: TRBJ2-7; D gene: TRBD1; CDR3 DNA: TGTGCCAGCAGGAAGGGGACAGGGACACTCGAGCAGTACTTC; CDR3 protein: CASRKGTGTLEQYF
V gene: TRBV19; clone size: once; J gene: TRBJ2-6; D gene: TRBD2; CDR3 DNA: TGTGCCAGTAGTAGGATGACTAGCGGGGGCTCTGGGGCCAACGTCCTGACTTTC; CDR3 protein: CASSRMTSGGSGANVLTF
V gene: TRBV12-3/TRBV12-4; clone size: NA; J gene: TRBJ1-1; D gene: NA; CDR3 DNA: TGTGCCAGCAGCCCAGGGGCTGAAGCTTTCTTT; CDR3 protein: CASSPGAEAFF
V gene: TRBV5-1; clone size: NA; J gene: TRBJ2-5; D gene: TRBD1; CDR3 DNA: TGCGCCAGCAGCGTGGGACAGGGGGGCTACGAGACCCAGTACTTC; CDR3 protein: CASSVGQGGYETQYF
V gene: TRBV5-1; clone size: NA; J gene: TRBJ1-2; D gene: TRBD1; CDR3 DNA: TGCGCCAGCAGCTTGGATGGACAGGGACCCTATGGCTACACCTTC; CDR3 protein: CASSLDGQGPYGYTF
V gene: TRBV28; clone size: NA; J gene: TRBJ1-1; D gene: NA; CDR3 DNA: TGTGCCAGCAGTTCCCTGCAACCTACTATTGAAGCTTTCTTT; CDR3 protein: CASSSLQPTIEAFF
V gene: TRBV5-1; clone size: NA; J gene: TRBJ2-3; D gene: NA; CDR3 DNA: TGCGCCAGCAGCTTGACAGGACATTCTGGCCCAGATACGCAGTATTTT; CDR3 protein: CASSLTGHSGPDTQYF
V gene: TRBV7-3; clone size: NA; J gene: TRBJ2-3; D gene: TRBD2; CDR3 DNA: TGTGCCAGCAGCTTTCTCCCCCCACGGGGACTAGCGGGAGGGGGCCTGATGGATACGCAGTATTTT; CDR3 protein: CASSFLPPRGLAGGGLMDTQYF
V gene: TRBV9; clone size: NA; J gene: TRBJ2-1; D gene: NA; CDR3 DNA: TGTGCCAGCAGCGTATCCCCTACCACTCACAATGAGCAGTTCTTC; CDR3 protein: CASSVSPTTHNEQFF
V gene: TRBV9; clone size: NA; J gene: TRBJ1-1; D gene: TRBD1; CDR3 DNA: TGTGCCAGCAGCGTTCTCTCGGGACAGACTGAAGCTTTCTTT; CDR3 protein: CASSVLSGQTEAFF
V gene: TRBV27; clone size: NA; J gene: TRBJ1-2; D gene: NA; CDR3 DNA: TGTGCCAGCAGTCGGAGGGCGGTTGGGGGCTACACCTTC; CDR3 protein: CASSRRAVGGYTF
V gene: TRBV2; clone size: NA; J gene: TRBJ1-4; D gene: TRBD1; CDR3 DNA: TGTGCCAGCAGTCCCGACAGGGTTAATGAAAAACTGTTTTTT; CDR3 protein: CASSPDRVNEKLFF
V gene: TRBV6-5; clone size: NA; J gene: TRBJ2-7; D gene: TRBD1; CDR3 DNA: TGTGCCAGCAGCCCGAGGACAGGTGGGTCCTACGAGCAGTACTTC; CDR3 protein: CASSPRTGGSYEQYF
V gene: TRBV15; clone size: NA; J gene: TRBJ2-7; D gene: NA; CDR3 DNA: TGTGCCACCAGCAGACAACAGGGTGATTGGGATGAGCAGTACTTC; CDR3 protein: CATSRQQGDWDEQYF
V gene: TRBV9; clone size: NA; J gene: TRBJ2-2; D gene: NA; CDR3 DNA: TGTGCCAGCAGCGTAGCTACCAACACCGGGGAGCTGTTTTTT; CDR3 protein: CASSVATNTGELFF
V gene: TRBV3-1/TRBV3-2; clone size: NA; J gene: TRBJ1-1; D gene: NA; CDR3 DNA: TGTGCCAGCACCCCGGGATCAAGAAAGTTCACTGAAGCTTTCTTT; CDR3 protein: CASTPGSRKFTEAFF
V gene: TRBV12-3/TRBV12-4; clone size: NA; J gene: TRBJ1-4; D gene: NA; CDR3 DNA: TGTGCCAGCACTGCATCGGGGGAAAAACTGTTTTTT; CDR3 protein: CASTASGEKLFF
V gene: TRBV27; clone size: NA; J gene: TRBJ2-1; D gene: TRBD2; CDR3 DNA: TGTGCCAGCAGTTTACTCGAGGGTAGCGGGATCAGCAATGAGCAGTTCTTC; CDR3 protein: CASSLLEGSGISNEQFF
V gene: TRBV12-2; clone size: NA; J gene: TRBJ1-1; D gene: NA; CDR3 DNA: TGTGCAAGTCGCTTCCCGCAGGGAATGAACACTGAAGCTTTCTTT; CDR3 protein: CASRFPQGMNTEAFF
V gene: TRBV18; clone size: once; J gene: TRBJ2-3; D gene: TRBD2; CDR3 DNA: TGTGCCAGCTCACAACAAGCGGGAGATGGCACAGATACGCAGTATTTT; CDR3 protein: CASSQQAGDGTDTQYF
V gene: TRBV27; clone size: NA; J gene: TRBJ2-2; D gene: NA; CDR3 DNA: TGTGCCAGCCTACCCCCCGGCAGGGGGAACACCGGGGAGCTGTTTTTT; CDR3 protein: CASLPPGRGNTGELFF
V gene: TRBV27; clone size: NA; J gene: TRBJ2-2; D gene: TRBD2; CDR3 DNA: TGTGCCAGCACCTTAAGCGGGAGGAGCACCGGGGAGCTGTTTTTT; CDR3 protein: CASTLSGRSTGELFF
V gene: TRBV19; clone size: NA; J gene: TRBJ2-1; D gene: NA; CDR3 DNA: TGTGCCAGTAGTATCCTTTCGGGGGGGACAGGGTACAATGAGCAGTTCTTC; CDR3 protein: CASSILSGGTGYNEQFF
V gene: TRBV5-4; clone size: few; J gene: TRBJ2-2; D gene: NA; CDR3 DNA: TGTGCCAGCAGACGTAGACAGGAGAACACCGGGGAGCTGTTTTTT; CDR3 protein: CASRRRQENTGELFF
V gene: TRBV5-1; clone size: NA; J gene: TRBJ2-2; D gene: NA; CDR3 DNA: TGCGCCAGCAGCTTGGGACAGAACACCGGGGAGCTGTTTTTT; CDR3 protein: CASSLGQNTGELFF
V gene: TRBV28; clone size: NA; J gene: TRBJ1-3; D gene: TRBD1; CDR3 DNA: TGTGCCGTCCTGACAGGGGGCGACTCTGGAAACACCATATATTTT; CDR3 protein: CAVLTGGDSGNTIYF
V gene: TRBV9; clone size: NA; J gene: TRBJ2-5; D gene: TRBD2; CDR3 DNA: TGTGCCAGCAGCCCTCGGCACCTAGCGGAGCGAGAGACCCAGTACTTC; CDR3 protein: CASSPRHLAERETQYF